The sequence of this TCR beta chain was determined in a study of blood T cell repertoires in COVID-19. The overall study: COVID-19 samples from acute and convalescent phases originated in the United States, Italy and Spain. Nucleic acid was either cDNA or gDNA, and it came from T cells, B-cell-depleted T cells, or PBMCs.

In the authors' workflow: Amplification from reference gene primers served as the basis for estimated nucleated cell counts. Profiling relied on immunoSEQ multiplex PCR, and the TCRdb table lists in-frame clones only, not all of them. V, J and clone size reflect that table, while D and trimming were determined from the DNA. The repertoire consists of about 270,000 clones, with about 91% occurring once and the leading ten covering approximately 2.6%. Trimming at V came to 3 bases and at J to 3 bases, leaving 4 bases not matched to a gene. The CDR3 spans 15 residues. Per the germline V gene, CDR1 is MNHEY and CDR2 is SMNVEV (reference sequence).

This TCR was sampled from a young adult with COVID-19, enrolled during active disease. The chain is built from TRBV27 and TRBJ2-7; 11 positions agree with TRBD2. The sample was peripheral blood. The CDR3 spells CASSLTGLADYEQYF. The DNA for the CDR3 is TGTGCCAGCAGTTTGACGGGACTAGCGGACTACGAGCAGTACTTC.